This T cell receptor beta chain is drawn from a study of T cell changes during pregnancy in multiple sclerosis. Germline V gene sequence: CDR1 MNHEY, CDR2 SMNVEV (reference sequence). V was pared by 6 bases and J by 16 bases, with 19 bases between. The CDR3 covers 12 residues. Method: immunoSEQ multiplex PCR; TCRdb's copy keeps in-frame clones and lacks some. Among roughly 39,000 clones listed, 80% to 95% were seen once. The rearrangement joins TRBV27 to TRBJ2-1; a weak D match, TRBD2 (6 bases). This clonotype originated in a female donor with multiple sclerosis, enrolled in a pregnancy study. Source: CD8+ T cells from peripheral blood mononuclear cells, taken after pregnancy. The chain's CDR3 is CASSPRGRDSFF. In DNA form, the CDR3 reads TGTGCCAGCAGCCCCCGGGGCAGGGACTCTTTCTTC.